Each of the 9 T cell receptor beta chains below was sequenced from the same sample in a study of blood T cell repertoires in COVID-19. Here immunoSEQ multiplex PCR was the method, and the copy in TCRdb shows in-frame clones only, minus some. Altogether 200,000 to 250,000 clones are present, about 83% being singletons, with the ten largest covering approximately 6.6%. Sequenced sample: PBMCs or T cells enriched from blood (not recorded which). All receptors derive from a woman aged 35 to 49 who had recovered from COVID-19.

This clone came up once. CDR3 sequence: CASTDRGETQYF. The CDR3, as DNA: TGTGCCAGCACCGACAGGGGGGAGACCCAGTACTTC. The chain links TRBV27 to TRBJ2-5, with 9 bases fitting TRBD1. Trimming took 7 bases from V and 5 from J; bases not matched to a gene: 2. The length of the CDR3 is 12 residues. Germline CDR1 MNHEY, CDR2 SMNVEV (reference sequence).

The gene calls are TRBV3-1 (or the pseudogene TRBV3-2) and TRBJ2-1; tentative D call: TRBD1 (5 bases). This CDR3 has 11 residues. Germline V gene sequence: CDR1 LGHDT, CDR2 YNNKEL (reference sequence). The ends were cut back, 8 bases at V and 6 bases at J, with 8 bases in the middle. CDR3 region: CASGATNEQFF. DNA for the CDR3: TGTGCCAGCGGGGCAACCAATGAGCAGTTCTTC.

J is TRBJ1-1 and V is TRBV19; 9 nucleotides line up with TRBD1. V was pared by 6 bases and J by 5 bases, with 7 bases of the junction left unmatched. Germline loops: CDR1 LNHDA, CDR2 SQIVND (reference sequence). This CDR3 is built from 14 residues. CDR3 loop: CASRAGTGRTEAFF. CDR3 coding DNA: TGTGCCAGTAGGGCCGGGACAGGGAGGACTGAAGCTTTCTTT.

This chain joins TRBV6-6 and TRBJ2-7, with D possibly matching TRBD2 (5 bases). Germline CDR1 reads MNHNY; CDR2 reads SVGAGI (reference sequence). The CDR3 is 14 residues long. The V end was cut by 0 bases, the J end by 0 bases, with 6 bases between. Here the CDR3 DNA reads TGTGCCAGCAGTTACTCGAGGGACTCCTACGAGCAGTACTTC. As protein: CASSYSRDSYEQYF.

This rearrangement joins TRBV9 to TRBJ2-7, with 12 bases lining up with TRBD2. V was pared by 1 base and J by 7 bases, with 6 bases of the junction left unmatched. The CDR3 spans 15 residues. Germline CDR1 SGDLS, CDR2 YYNGEE. CDR3 bases: TGTGCCAGCAGCGTATCTAGCGGGAGGGCGGGGGAGCAGTACTTC. It specifies CASSVSSGRAGEQYF.

This chain joins TRBV11-3 and TRBJ2-5, with TRBD2 matching 9 bases. Germline V CDR1 and CDR2: SGHNT, YENEEA. After removal of 1 base from V and 4 bases from J, the junction contained 4 bases not matched to a gene. The CDR3 has 15 amino acids. CDR3 nucleotide sequence: TGTGCCAGCAGCTTAGTAGCGGGAGACGTAGAGACCCAGTACTTC. Translated, it gives CASSLVAGDVETQYF.

The chain employs TRBV18 and TRBJ1-2; no firm D call. Trimming took 3 bases from V and 5 from J, leaving 10 bases between them. This CDR3 region has 13 residues. Germline V lookup: CDR1 KGHSH, CDR2 LQKENI. The CDR3 nucleotides read TGTGCCAGCTCACCTGGAACAGAGTATGGCTACACCTTC. It specifies CASSPGTEYGYTF.

The chain joins TRBV10-1 to TRBJ2-7; 14 positions match TRBD2. The CDR3 loop spans 15 amino acids. CDR1 and CDR2 from the germline V gene are WNHNN and SYGVQD (reference sequence). The V segment lost 9 bases and the J segment 2 bases; nucleotides outside the gene matches: 6. DNA of the CDR3: TGCGCCAGAGGAGGACTAGCGGGAGGACCCTACGAGCAGTACGTC. Translated, it gives CARGGLAGGPYEQYV.

The chain is built from TRBV11-2 and TRBJ1-1; D remains ambiguous. The germline V and J ends were trimmed by 5 bases and 6 bases, with 16 bases remaining between them. Germline values: CDR1 SGHAT, CDR2 FQNNGV. This CDR3 contains 14 residues. CDR3 region: CASSLFQMSAEAFF. DNA for the CDR3: TGTGCCAGCAGCCTATTTCAAATGAGCGCTGAAGCTTTCTTT. Full variable domain (rest looked up from reference TRBV11-2 and TRBJ1-1): EAGVAQSPRYKIIEKRQSVAFWCNPISGHATLYWYQQILGQGPKLLIQFQNNGVVDDSQLPKDRFSAERLKGVDSTLKIQPAKLEDSAVYLCASSLFQMSAEAFFGQGTRLTVV.